Reported below is one T cell receptor beta chain. What it recognizes is unknown. Germline V lookup: CDR1 DFQATT, CDR2 SNEGSKA (reference sequence). This CDR3 region has 18 residues. The ends lost 1 base at V and 4 bases at J; junction bases unmatched: 18. The data derive from a study of post-analysis software for immune sequencing data. The overall study: Disease courses included relapsing-remitting, secondary progressive and progressive-relapsing multiple sclerosis. Study findings and constraints: Patients had higher frequencies than controls of roughly five TRBV segments, including TRBV5-6, TRBV5-1 and TRBV20-1. Normalized Chao1 diversity in multiple sclerosis patients fell significantly below that of controls.

Included in the TCR beta cDNA libraries were unique molecular identifiers. Input of about 1 to 11 million T cells yielded around 500,000 cDNA molecules. TCRdb called the PCR reads again in MiXCR, with one record for every CDR3 protein. The data show roughly 800,000 distinct CDR3 sequences, 46% seen once. Sequenced: blood. This TCR was sampled from a girl aged 10 to 17 with multiple sclerosis. The chain joins TRBV20-1 to TRBJ2-5; 7 positions match TRBD2. CDR3 DNA: TGCAGTGCTAGAGCTCTGAGCGGGATATCGCCCCCACGAGAGACCCAGTACTTC. Its translation: CSARALSGISPPRETQYF.